In its sample, the clone carrying this T cell receptor (beta chain) was seen once. Its specificity is unknown. Sorted-subset replicate PCRs used around 200 ng of genomic DNA. This amount corresponded to about 30,000 T cell genomes. Produced via immunoSEQ multiplex PCR; TCRdb's table is partial and in-frame only. Of around 2,000,000 clones listed, 93% are singletons. This CDR3 spans 13 amino acids. The V gene's germline CDR1 is MDHEN and CDR2 SYDVKM. Trimming shortened V by 4 bases and J by 8 bases, and 14 bases separated the two germline ends. The sample is drawn from a study of shared clonotypes between healthy human individuals. Study findings and constraints: Sequencing depth was expected to affect clonotype sharing among donors.

The naive CD8 fraction comprised CD45RO-negative cells positively selected for CCR7 and excluded terminally differentiated effector memory CD45RA+ cells. V is TRBV28 and J is TRBJ1-2, with a possible D match to TRBD1 (6 bases). The sequenced sample consisted of naive CD8+ T cells from PBMCs. The receptor comes from a man between 18 and 35 years old in good health. Some clones in this sample may be carry-over from other donors' samples. CDR3 amino acids: CASSSYRVDGYTF. The CDR3 nucleotides read TGTGCCAGCAGTTCTTACAGGGTAGACGGCTACACCTTC.